Here is one T cell receptor beta chain with its context. Its antigen is unidentified. The sample belongs to a study of CD8+CD57+ T cells in acquired aplastic anemia. In the study overall: The average for DNA from sorted CD4+ and CD8+ cells was 3.2 ug. General observations from the study: Controls and patients did not differ significantly in CD8+ Simpson's diversity. Some 31 shared CD8+ CDR3s appeared highly expressed within patients' immunodominant clones.

Germline CDR1 reads SEHNR; CDR2 reads FQNEAQ (reference sequence). Trimming removed 5 bases at V and 3 bases at J, with 7 bases between. This CDR3 region has 12 residues. Genomic DNA, serving as template, underwent TCR beta VDJ and CDR3 profiling. TCRdb fed the reads into MiXCR, producing one record per CDR3 protein. In the table there are about 270,000 distinct CDR3 sequences, around 60% of which are singletons. This clonotype was sampled from a human donor with severe aplastic anemia or a healthy control (not recorded which). The V gene is TRBV7-9, the J gene TRBJ2-5; D remains unclear. The specimen was sorted CD4+, CD8+, or CD8+CD57+ T cells (not recorded which) from PBMCs. Here the CDR3 reads CASSENKETQYF. DNA for the CDR3: TGTGCCAGCAGCGAGAACAAAGAGACCCAGTACTTC.